The 5 T cell receptor beta chains below all came from one sample that was sequenced in a study of blood T cell repertoires in COVID-19. Assay used: immunoSEQ multiplex PCR; TCRdb lists only in-frame clones, some missing. The data show 230,000 or so clones, roughly 79% seen once. Source material: peripheral blood. These receptors were obtained from an elderly woman with COVID-19, enrolled during active disease.

The chain carries TRBV5-1 and TRBJ2-1; maybe TRBD2 (5 bases). Germline CDR1 SGHRS, CDR2 YFSETQ. Trimming shortened V by 5 bases and J by 1 base, and 13 bases separated the two germline ends. The CDR3 runs 15 residues. CDR3 sequence: CASRSNTGSYNEQFF. The DNA of the CDR3 is TGCGCCAGCAGATCAAATACGGGGTCCTACAATGAGCAGTTCTTC.

The chain uses TRBV27 and TRBJ1-5; 9 bases are shared with TRBD1. Germline CDR1 is MNHEY and CDR2 is SMNVEV (reference sequence). This CDR3 spans 14 amino acids. Trimming cost V 6 bases and J 7 bases; bases outside gene matches: 7. This CDR3 reads CASSVGTGRQPQHF. The CDR3 DNA follows: TGTGCCAGCAGCGTGGGGACAGGGCGGCAGCCCCAGCATTTT.

CDR3 coding DNA: TGTGCCAGCAGTTACAGCCGGGTTCTATATGGCTACACCTTC. Its translation: CASSYSRVLYGYTF. This chain joins TRBV6-2 or TRBV6-3 and TRBJ1-2; D remains unclear. The ends were cut back, 2 bases at V and 5 bases at J, with 12 bases in the middle. This CDR3 region has 14 residues. Per the germline V gene, CDR1 is MNHEY and CDR2 is SVGEGT.

This chain connects TRBV30 to TRBJ2-3; tentative D call: TRBD2 (6 bases). The CDR3 extends over 14 amino acids. The V gene lost 0 bases and the J gene lost 5 bases, with 12 bases spanning the gap. CDR1 is GTSNPN and CDR2 is SVGIG in the germline V gene (reference sequence). CDR3 in amino acids: CAWSVLAAGDTQYF. The CDR3 bases are TGTGCCTGGAGTGTATTAGCGGCGGGAGATACGCAGTATTTT.

This sequence joins TRBV3-1 (or the pseudogene TRBV3-2) and TRBJ2-7, with D possibly TRBD1 on 6 matching bases. Per the germline V gene, CDR1 is LGHDT and CDR2 is YNNKEL (reference sequence). V was clipped by 2 bases and J by 4 bases, with 15 bases between them. The length of the CDR3 is 15 residues. The CDR3: CASSQRGQGKYEQYF. The CDR3 DNA sequence: TGTGCCAGCAGCCAAAGAGGGCAGGGGAAGTACGAGCAGTACTTC.